These 9 T cell receptor beta chains originate from one sample sequenced in a study of cytomegalovirus exposure and HLA in healthy donors. The PCR ran on 60 Vbeta and 13 Jbeta primers. Using immunoSEQ multiplex PCR, the repertoire was profiled, and TCRdb retains in-frame clones only, with some absent. The data show some 150,000 clones, 60% to 80% seen once. Sequenced material: PBMCs. These receptors all stem from a woman in her thirties in good health and CMV-seronegative.

The V and J genes are TRBV9 and TRBJ2-3; 9 nucleotides match TRBD2. Per germline, CDR1 SGDLS and CDR2 YYNGEE. This CDR3 has 16 amino acids. The J segment lost 4 bases and the V segment lost 0 bases, leaving 6 bases of the junction unmatched. CDR3 in DNA: TGTGCCAGCAGCGTAGTTGGGCGGGGGGGATCAGATACGCAGTATTTT. Translated, it gives CASSVVGRGGSDTQYF.

The chain recombines TRBV2 with TRBJ1-2; D uncertain. This CDR3 spans 14 amino acids. Trimming removed 7 bases from V and 4 bases from J, with 16 bases in between. Germline V gene lookup returns CDR1 SNHLY and CDR2 FYNNEI. CDR3 sequence reads: CASIEAVGSYGYTF. The CDR3 region has the DNA TGTGCCAGCATCGAGGCAGTCGGCTCCTATGGCTACACCTTC.

The chain links TRBV30 to TRBJ2-2; D unclear. The germline CDR1 and CDR2 sequences are GTSNPN and SVGIG (reference sequence). The length of the CDR3 is 13 residues. Between the trimmed V and J ends, which lost 3 bases and 0 bases, there was a span of 5 bases. The CDR3 spells CAWSKPNTGELFF. The CDR3, as DNA: TGTGCCTGGAGCAAGCCGAACACCGGGGAGCTGTTTTTT.

This chain connects TRBV5-1 to TRBJ2-5; 7 nucleotides match TRBD1. V shed 5 bases and J 1 base; nucleotides not matched to a gene: 17. Per the germline V gene, CDR1 is SGHRS and CDR2 is YFSETQ. CDR3 length: 18 residues. CDR3 sequence: CASSLRARQGFGQETQYF. The DNA of the CDR3 is TGCGCCAGCAGTTTGAGGGCCCGACAGGGATTTGGCCAAGAGACCCAGTACTTC.

V and J are TRBV4-2 and TRBJ2-5; the D gene is possibly TRBD2 (6 bases). The CDR3 has 15 residues. The germline V and J ends were trimmed by 3 bases and 0 bases, with 11 bases remaining between them. CDR1 is LGHNA, CDR2 YNFKEQ, per germline. The CDR3 protein is CASSQAPGDQETQYF. The CDR3 coding sequence is TGTGCCAGCAGCCAGGCGCCGGGGGACCAAGAGACCCAGTACTTC.

In its sample, this clone was seen a few times. This chain connects TRBV11-3 to TRBJ2-1; the D gene is possibly TRBD2 (5 bases). Germline V gene lookup returns CDR1 SGHNT and CDR2 YENEEA. The V end was cut by 5 bases, the J end by 6 bases, with 17 bases between. This CDR3 contains 15 residues. The CDR3 nucleotides are TGTGCCAGCAGCCCCGGGATGGGCTTTGTCAATGAGCAGTTCTTC. Protein sequence: CASSPGMGFVNEQFF.

The chain recombines TRBV5-5 with TRBJ2-2, with TRBD2 matching over 14 bases. The CDR3 is 16 amino acids. Germline V gene lookup returns CDR1 SGHKS and CDR2 YYEKEE (reference sequence). V dropped 4 bases and J dropped 4; count of bases not matched to a gene: 3. The CDR3 DNA follows: TGTGCCAGCAGCAGACTAGCGGGGGGGGTCACCGGGGAGCTGTTTTTT. Translating it yields CASSRLAGGVTGELFF.

This clone was picked up a small number of times. J is TRBJ2-3 and V is TRBV7-3; TRBD2 matches at 9 bases. V shed 4 bases and J 5 bases; nucleotides not matched to a gene: 10. Germline assignment: CDR1 SGHTA and CDR2 FQGTGA. The CDR3 extends over 16 amino acids. The CDR3 sequence is CASSSLERGALDTQYF. The CDR3 nucleotides are TGTGCCAGCAGCTCTTTAGAGCGGGGGGCCTTAGATACGCAGTATTTT. The full variable domain, completed using reference TRBV7-3 and TRBJ2-3, is GAGVSQTPSNKVTEKGKYVELRCDPISGHTALYWYRQSLGQGPEFLIYFQGTGAADDSGLPNDRFFAVRPEGSVSTLKIQRTERGDSAVYLCASSSLERGALDTQYFGPGTRLTVL.

The J gene is TRBJ2-5, the V gene TRBV7-6; no clear D. The end of the DNA fits TRBJ2-7 better, so the J call may be wrong. In germline, CDR1 is SGHVS, CDR2 FNYEAQ. The CDR3 is 13 residues long. The CDR3 loop reads CASSLEQLYEQYF. The CDR3 region has the DNA TGTGCCAGCAGCTTAGAACAGCTTTACGAGCAGTACTTC.